This T cell receptor (beta chain) was sequenced in a study of Ad26.COV2.S vaccination and SARS-CoV-2 variants. As to treatment: around 19 received Ad26.COV2.S at low or high dose, single or two shots; about 5 received placebo; per-sample allocation not given. Collection of the samples took place on day 63 after the first injection of vaccine or placebo. An adult donor aged 18-55 years was enrolled in Boston. It was Wuhan-strain SARS-CoV-2 spike that the Ad26 vaccine vector expressed. The V gene's germline CDR1 is LGHDT and CDR2 YNNKEL (reference sequence). V was clipped by 2 bases and J by 6 bases; unmatched bases: 3. The CDR3 runs 13 residues. Using immunoSEQ multiplex PCR, the repertoire was profiled, and TCRdb retains in-frame clones only, with some absent. This table holds some 340,000 clones, approximately 86% found once. General study findings and limits: Substantial post-vaccination breadth of spike-specific CD8+ and CD4+ T cell responses was reported. Vaccine recipients and placebo recipients showed similar non-spike TCR breadth.

Comment on this clone: Its antigen remains unidentified.

The chain joins TRBV3-1 (or the pseudogene TRBV3-2) to TRBJ1-1; 7 bases are shared with TRBD1. This receptor was taken from a person aged 18-60 years who received the Ad26.COV2.S COVID-19 vaccine or a placebo. Sequenced material: peripheral blood, taken in a trial of Ad26.COV2.S vaccine versus placebo. The CDR3: CASSQQGDSEAFF. In nucleotides, the CDR3 is TGTGCCAGCAGCCAACAGGGGGATTCTGAAGCTTTCTTT.